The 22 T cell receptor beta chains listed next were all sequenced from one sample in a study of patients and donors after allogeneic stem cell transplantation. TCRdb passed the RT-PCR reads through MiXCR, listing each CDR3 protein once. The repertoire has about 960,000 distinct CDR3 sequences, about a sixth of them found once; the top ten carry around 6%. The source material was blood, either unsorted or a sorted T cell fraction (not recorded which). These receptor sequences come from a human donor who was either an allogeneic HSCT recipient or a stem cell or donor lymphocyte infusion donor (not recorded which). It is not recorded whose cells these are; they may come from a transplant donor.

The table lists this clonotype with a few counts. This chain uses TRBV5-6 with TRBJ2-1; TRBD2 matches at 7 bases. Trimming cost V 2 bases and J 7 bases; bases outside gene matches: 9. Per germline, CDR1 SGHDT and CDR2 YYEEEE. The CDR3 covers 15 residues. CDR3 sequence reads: CASSLRTSRANEQFF. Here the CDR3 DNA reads TGTGCCAGCAGCTTAAGGACTAGTCGGGCGAATGAGCAGTTCTTC.

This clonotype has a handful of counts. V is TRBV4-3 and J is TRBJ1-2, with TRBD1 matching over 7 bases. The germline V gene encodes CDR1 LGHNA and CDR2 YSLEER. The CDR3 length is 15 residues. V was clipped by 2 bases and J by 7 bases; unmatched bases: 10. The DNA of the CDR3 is TGCGCCAGCAGCCAACGATTAAAGGGGGCGGGTGGCTACACCTTC. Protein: CASSQRLKGAGGYTF.

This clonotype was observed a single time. CDR3 protein: CASSAMTGYNSPLHF. The CDR3 DNA reads TGTGCCAGCAGCGCTATGACAGGGTACAATTCACCCCTCCACTTT. This chain uses TRBV9 with TRBJ1-6, with 7 bases fitting TRBD1. Germline V CDR1 and CDR2: SGDLS, YYNGEE. With 3 bases clipped from V and 7 bases from J, the junction kept 7 bases outside the gene matches. The CDR3 has 15 amino acids.

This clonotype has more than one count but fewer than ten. CDR3 region: CASSYSAKREQFF. The CDR3 region has the DNA TGTGCCAGCAGTTACTCGGCCAAAAGAGAGCAGTTCTTC. The genes are TRBV6-2 or TRBV6-3 and TRBJ2-1; D is unclear. Germline CDR1 reads MNHEY; CDR2 reads SVGEGT. The CDR3 is made up of 13 amino acids. V was pared by 0 bases and J by 10 bases, with 10 bases between.

For the CDR3, the DNA is TGTGCCATCAGCCCAGGGGGCATGAACACTGAAGCTTTCTTT. This sequence encodes CAISPGGMNTEAFF. The chain joins TRBV10-3 to TRBJ1-1; 8 positions match TRBD1. The CDR3 is 14 residues long. Germline values: CDR1 ENHRY, CDR2 SYGVKD. Trimming removed 6 bases from V and 0 bases from J; junction bases left unmatched: 3.

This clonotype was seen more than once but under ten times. This chain's CDR3 is CSARDRKGSGNTIYF. The CDR3 coding sequence is TGCAGTGCTAGAGATCGGAAAGGCTCTGGAAACACCATATATTTT. The J gene is TRBJ1-3, the V gene TRBV20-1; D remains ambiguous. From germline, CDR1 is DFQATT and CDR2 SNEGSKA (reference sequence). V was trimmed by 0 bases and J by 0 bases, leaving 9 bases between them. CDR3 length equals 15 residues.

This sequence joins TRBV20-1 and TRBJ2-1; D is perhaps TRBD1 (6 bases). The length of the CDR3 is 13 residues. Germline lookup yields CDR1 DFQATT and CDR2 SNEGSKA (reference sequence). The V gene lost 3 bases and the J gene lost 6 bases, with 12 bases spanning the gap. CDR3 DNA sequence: TGCAGTGCTAGTAAGTGGACAGCCAATGAGCAGTTCTTC. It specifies CSASKWTANEQFF.

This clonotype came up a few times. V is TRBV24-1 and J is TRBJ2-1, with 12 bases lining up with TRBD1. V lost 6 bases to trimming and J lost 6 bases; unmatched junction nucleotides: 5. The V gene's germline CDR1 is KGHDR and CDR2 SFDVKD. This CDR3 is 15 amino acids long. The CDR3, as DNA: TGTGCCACCAGTCCGGGACAGGGGGCGTCCAATGAGCAGTTCTTC. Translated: CATSPGQGASNEQFF.

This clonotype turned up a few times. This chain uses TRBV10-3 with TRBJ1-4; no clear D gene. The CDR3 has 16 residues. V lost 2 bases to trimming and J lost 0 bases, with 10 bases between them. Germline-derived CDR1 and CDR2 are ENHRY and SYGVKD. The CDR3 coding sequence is TGTGCCATCAGTGAGGGGCAGACCACAACTAATGAAAAACTGTTTTTT. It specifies CAISEGQTTTNEKLFF.

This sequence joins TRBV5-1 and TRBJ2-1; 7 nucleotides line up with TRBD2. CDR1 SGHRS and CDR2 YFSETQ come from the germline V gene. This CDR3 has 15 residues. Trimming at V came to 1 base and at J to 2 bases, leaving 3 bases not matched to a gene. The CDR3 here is CASSLLGGTYNEQFF. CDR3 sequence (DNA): TGCGCCAGCAGCTTGTTGGGGGGGACCTACAATGAGCAGTTCTTC.

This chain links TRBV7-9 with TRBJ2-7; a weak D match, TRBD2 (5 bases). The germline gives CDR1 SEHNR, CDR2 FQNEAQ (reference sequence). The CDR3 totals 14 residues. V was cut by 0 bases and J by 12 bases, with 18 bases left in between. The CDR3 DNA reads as TGTGCCAGCAGCTTAGCGCGTTTAACTAGGAGGTCGTACTTC. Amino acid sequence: CASSLARLTRRSYF.

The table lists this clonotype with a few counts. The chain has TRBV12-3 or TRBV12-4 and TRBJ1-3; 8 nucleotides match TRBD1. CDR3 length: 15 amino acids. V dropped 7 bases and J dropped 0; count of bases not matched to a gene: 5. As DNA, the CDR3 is TGTGCCAGCACGGGACAGGCCCTCTCTGGAAACACCATATATTTT. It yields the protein CASTGQALSGNTIYF.

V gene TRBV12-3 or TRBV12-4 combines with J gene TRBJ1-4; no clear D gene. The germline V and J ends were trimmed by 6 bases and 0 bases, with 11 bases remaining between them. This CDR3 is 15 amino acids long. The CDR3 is CASSTDGATNEKLFF. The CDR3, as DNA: TGTGCCAGCAGCACGGACGGAGCAACTAATGAAAAACTGTTTTTT.

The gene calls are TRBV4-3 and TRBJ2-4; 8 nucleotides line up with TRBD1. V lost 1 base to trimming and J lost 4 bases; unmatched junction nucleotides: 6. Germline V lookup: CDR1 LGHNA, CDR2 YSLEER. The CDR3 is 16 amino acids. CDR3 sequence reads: CASSQVSTGAKNIQYF. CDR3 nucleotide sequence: TGCGCCAGCAGCCAAGTTTCGACAGGGGCAAAAAACATTCAGTACTTC.

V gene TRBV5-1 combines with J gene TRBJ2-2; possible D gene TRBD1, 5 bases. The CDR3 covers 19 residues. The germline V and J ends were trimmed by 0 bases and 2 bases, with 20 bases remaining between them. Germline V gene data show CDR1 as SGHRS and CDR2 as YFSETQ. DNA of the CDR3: TGCGCCAGCAGCTTGGAGCTTCTGGATTGGGGCACCAACACCGGGGAGCTGTTTTTT. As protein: CASSLELLDWGTNTGELFF.

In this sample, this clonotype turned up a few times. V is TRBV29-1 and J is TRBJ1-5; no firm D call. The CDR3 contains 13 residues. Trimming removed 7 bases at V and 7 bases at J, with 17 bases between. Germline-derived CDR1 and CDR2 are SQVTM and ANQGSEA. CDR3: CSAYLPGNQPQHF. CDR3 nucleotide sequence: TGCAGCGCCTACCTCCCGGGTAACCAGCCCCAGCATTTT.

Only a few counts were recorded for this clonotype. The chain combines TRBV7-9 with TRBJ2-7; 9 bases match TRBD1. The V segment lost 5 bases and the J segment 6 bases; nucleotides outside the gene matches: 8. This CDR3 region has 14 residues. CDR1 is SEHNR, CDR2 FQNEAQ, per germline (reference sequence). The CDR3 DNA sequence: TGTGCCAGCAGCCGGACAGGGGTATTCTCCGAGCAGTACTTC. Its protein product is CASSRTGVFSEQYF.

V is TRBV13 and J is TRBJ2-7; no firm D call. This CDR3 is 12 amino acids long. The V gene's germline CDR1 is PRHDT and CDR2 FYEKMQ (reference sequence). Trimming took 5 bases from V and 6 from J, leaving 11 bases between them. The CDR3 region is CASSPFPSEQYF. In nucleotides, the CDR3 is TGTGCCAGCAGCCCATTCCCGTCCGAGCAGTACTTC.

The CDR3 coding sequence is TGTGCCACCAGTCTACTAGCGGGGGGCACAGATACGCAGTATTTT. It is translated as CATSLLAGGTDTQYF. The V and J genes are TRBV24-1 and TRBJ2-3, with TRBD2 matching over 11 bases. This CDR3 is 15 amino acids long. In germline, CDR1 is KGHDR, CDR2 SFDVKD. After removal of 6 bases from V and 1 base from J, the junction contained 2 bases not matched to a gene.

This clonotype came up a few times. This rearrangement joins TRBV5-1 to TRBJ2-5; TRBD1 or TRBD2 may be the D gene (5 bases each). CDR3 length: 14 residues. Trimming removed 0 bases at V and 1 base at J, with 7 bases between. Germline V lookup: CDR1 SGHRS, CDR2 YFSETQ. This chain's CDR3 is CASSLAGTQETQYF. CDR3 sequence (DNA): TGCGCCAGCAGCTTGGCAGGGACCCAAGAGACCCAGTACTTC.

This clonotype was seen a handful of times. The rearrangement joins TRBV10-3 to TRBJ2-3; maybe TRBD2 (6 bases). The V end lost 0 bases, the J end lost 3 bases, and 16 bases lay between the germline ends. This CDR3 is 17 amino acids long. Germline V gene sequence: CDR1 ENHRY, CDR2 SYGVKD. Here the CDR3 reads CAISESPIAELTDTQYF. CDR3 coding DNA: TGTGCCATCAGTGAGTCTCCAATAGCGGAATTAACAGATACGCAGTATTTT.

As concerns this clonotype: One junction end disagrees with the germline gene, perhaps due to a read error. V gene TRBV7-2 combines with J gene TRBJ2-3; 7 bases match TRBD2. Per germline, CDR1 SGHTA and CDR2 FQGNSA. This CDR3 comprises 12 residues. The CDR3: CASSPSKAGCHF. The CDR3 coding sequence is TGTGCCAGCAGCCCTTCTAAAGCGGGGTGTCATTTT.